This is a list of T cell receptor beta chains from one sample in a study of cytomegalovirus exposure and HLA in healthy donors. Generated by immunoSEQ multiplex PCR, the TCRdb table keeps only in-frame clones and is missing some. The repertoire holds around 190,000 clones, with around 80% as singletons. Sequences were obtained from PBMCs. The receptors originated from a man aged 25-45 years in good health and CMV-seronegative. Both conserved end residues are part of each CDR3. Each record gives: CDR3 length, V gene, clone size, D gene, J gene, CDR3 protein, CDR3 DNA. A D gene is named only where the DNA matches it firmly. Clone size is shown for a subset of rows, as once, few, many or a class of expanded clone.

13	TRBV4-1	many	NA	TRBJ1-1	CASSQDRGGEAFF	TGCGCCAGCAGCCAAGATCGAGGAGGTGAAGCTTTCTTT
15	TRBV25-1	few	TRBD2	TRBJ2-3	CATVYSGSGTDTQYF	TGTGCCACCGTTTATAGCGGGAGCGGGACAGATACGCAGTATTTT
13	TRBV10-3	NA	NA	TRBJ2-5	CAISIQGGETQYF	TGTGCCATCAGCATACAGGGTGGTGAGACCCAGTACTTC
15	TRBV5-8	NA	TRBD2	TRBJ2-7	CASSRTSGSPYEQYF	TGTGCCAGCAGTAGGACTAGCGGGAGCCCCTACGAGCAGTACTTC
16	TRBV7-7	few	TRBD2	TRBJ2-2	CASSAGTSGYTGELFF	TGTGCCAGCAGCGCCGGGACTAGCGGGTATACCGGGGAGCTGTTTTTT
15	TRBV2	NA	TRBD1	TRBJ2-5	CASRLRTGGWETQYF	TGTGCCAGCAGGCTAAGGACAGGGGGATGGGAGACCCAGTACTTC
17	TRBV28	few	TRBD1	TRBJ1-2	CASSGGTGALYNYGYTF	TGTGCCAGCAGTGGCGGGACAGGGGCGCTCTACAACTATGGCTACACCTTC
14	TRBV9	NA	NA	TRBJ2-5	CASSVGTHPGTQYF	TGTGCCAGCAGCGTTGGGACTCACCCGGGGACCCAGTACTTC
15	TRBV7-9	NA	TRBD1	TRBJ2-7	CASSSPGTGGYEQYF	TGTGCCAGCAGCTCACCGGGGACAGGGGGCTACGAGCAGTACTTC
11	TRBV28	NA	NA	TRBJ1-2	CASSSGNGYTF	TGTGCCAGCAGTTCGGGAAATGGCTACACCTTC
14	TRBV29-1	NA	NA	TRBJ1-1	CSVIRTTGFTEAFF	TGCAGCGTTATCCGTACTACAGGGTTCACTGAAGCTTTCTTT
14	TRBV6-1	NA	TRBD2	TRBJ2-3	CATVLAGEGDTQYF	TGTGCCACCGTACTAGCGGGAGAAGGAGATACGCAGTATTTT
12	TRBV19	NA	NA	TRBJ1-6	CASSGSNSPLHF	TGTGCCAGTTCCGGGAGTAATTCACCCCTCCACTTT
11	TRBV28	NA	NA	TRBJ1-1	CASEEGTEAFF	TGTGCCAGCGAGGAGGGAACTGAAGCTTTCTTT
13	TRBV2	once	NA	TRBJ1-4	CASLRGTNEKLFF	TGTGCCAGCTTAAGGGGTACTAATGAAAAACTGTTTTTT
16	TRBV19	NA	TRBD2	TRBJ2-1	CASSRSGSPSYNEQFF	TGTGCCAGTAGTCGGAGCGGGAGCCCCTCCTACAATGAGCAGTTCTTC
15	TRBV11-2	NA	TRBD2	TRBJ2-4	CASRRLAGPKNIQYF	TGTGCCAGCAGACGACTAGCGGGCCCCAAAAACATTCAGTACTTC
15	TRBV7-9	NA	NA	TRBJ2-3	CASSLATGFTDTQYF	TGTGCCAGCAGCTTAGCTACAGGGTTCACAGATACGCAGTATTTT
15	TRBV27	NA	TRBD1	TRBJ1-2	CASSSRDRIYYGYTF	TGTGCCAGCAGTTCCCGGGACAGGATTTACTATGGCTACACCTTC
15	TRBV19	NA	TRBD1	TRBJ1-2	CASSIRDRNNYGYTF	TGTGCCAGTAGTATACGGGACAGAAATAACTATGGCTACACCTTC
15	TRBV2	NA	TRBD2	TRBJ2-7	CASSKVLAGVYEQYF	TGTGCCAGCAGTAAAGTACTAGCGGGAGTCTACGAGCAGTACTTC
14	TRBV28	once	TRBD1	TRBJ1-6	CATLRQGSNSPLHF	TGTGCCACCCTTCGACAGGGTAGTAATTCACCCCTCCACTTT
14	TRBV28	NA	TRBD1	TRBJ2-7	CASSLGTATYEQYF	TGTGCCAGCAGTTTGGGGACAGCCACCTACGAGCAGTACTTC
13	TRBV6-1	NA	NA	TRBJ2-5	CASSLAPQETQYF	TGTGCCAGCAGCCTAGCGCCCCAAGAGACCCAGTACTTC
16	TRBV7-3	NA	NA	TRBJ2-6	CASSLRQTSGANVLTF	TGTGCCAGCAGCCTCCGACAGACCTCTGGGGCCAACGTCCTGACTTTC
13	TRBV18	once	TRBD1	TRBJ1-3	CASSTGTGNTIYF	TGTGCCAGCTCGACAGGGACAGGAAACACCATATATTTT
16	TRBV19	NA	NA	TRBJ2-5	CASSILFNTGVKTQYF	TGTGCCAGTAGTATACTCTTTAACACGGGAGTCAAGACCCAGTACTTC
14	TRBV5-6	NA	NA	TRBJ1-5	CASSPGGDRGPQHF	TGTGCCAGCAGCCCGGGCGGGGACCGTGGGCCCCAGCATTTT
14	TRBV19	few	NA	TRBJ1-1	CASRLTRGRTEAFF	TGTGCCAGTAGACTAACCCGAGGGAGAACTGAAGCTTTCTTT
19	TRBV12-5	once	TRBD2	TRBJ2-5	CASGLVLGGLAEEGETQYF	TGTGCTAGTGGTTTGGTACTCGGGGGACTAGCTGAAGAGGGGGAGACCCAGTACTTC
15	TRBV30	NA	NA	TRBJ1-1	CAWAIREKLNTEAFF	TGTGCCTGGGCCATCAGGGAAAAACTGAACACTGAAGCTTTCTTT
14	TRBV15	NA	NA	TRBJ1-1	CATSRHSTNTEAFF	TGTGCCACCAGCAGGCACAGCACGAACACTGAAGCTTTCTTT
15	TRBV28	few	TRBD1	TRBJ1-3	CASSFASGGGNTIYF	TGTGCCAGCAGTTTTGCGTCAGGGGGCGGAAACACCATATATTTT
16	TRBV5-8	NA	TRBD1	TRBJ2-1	CASSLPGQGSYNEQFF	TGTGCCAGCAGCTTACCAGGACAGGGGTCCTACAATGAGCAGTTCTTC
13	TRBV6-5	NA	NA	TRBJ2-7	CASRGMHGNEQYF	TGTGCCAGCAGGGGCATGCACGGGAACGAGCAGTACTTC
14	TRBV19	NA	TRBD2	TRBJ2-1	CASSTLAGANEQFF	TGTGCCAGTAGTACGCTAGCGGGAGCCAATGAGCAGTTCTTC
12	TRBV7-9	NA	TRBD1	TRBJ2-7	CASRDRVGEQYF	TGTGCCAGTAGGGACAGGGTAGGCGAGCAGTACTTC
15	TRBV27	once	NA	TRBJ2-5	CASSPLTRQAETQYF	TGTGCCAGCAGTCCACTTACCCGACAGGCAGAGACCCAGTACTTC
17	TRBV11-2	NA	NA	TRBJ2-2	CASSWSWGRANTGELFF	TGTGCCAGCAGCTGGTCATGGGGCAGGGCGAACACCGGGGAGCTGTTTTTT
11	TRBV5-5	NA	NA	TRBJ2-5	CASSSKETQYF	TGTGCCAGCAGCTCTAAAGAGACCCAGTACTTC
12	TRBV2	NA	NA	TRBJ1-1	CASSLRGTEAFF	TGTGCCAGCAGCCTGCGGGGCACTGAAGCTTTCTTT
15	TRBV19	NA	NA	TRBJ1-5	CASSTPVRGNQPQHF	TGTGCCAGTAGTACCCCGGTCCGAGGGAATCAGCCCCAGCATTTT
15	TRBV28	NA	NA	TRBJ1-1	CASSLFLQMNTEAFF	TGTGCCAGCAGTTTATTCCTCCAGATGAACACTGAAGCTTTCTTT
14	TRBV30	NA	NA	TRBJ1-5	CAWWHKTGDQPQHF	TGTGCCTGGTGGCATAAGACAGGAGATCAGCCCCAGCATTTT
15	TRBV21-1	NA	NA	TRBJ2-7	CASSARQGAMYEQYF	TGTGCCAGCAGCGCCCGACAGGGGGCTATGTACGAGCAGTACTTC
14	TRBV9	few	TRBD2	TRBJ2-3	CASGAGDYPDTQYF	TGTGCCAGCGGAGCGGGAGACTACCCGGATACGCAGTATTTT
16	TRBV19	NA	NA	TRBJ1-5	CASTPRRELYNQPQHF	TGTGCCAGTACCCCCCGGAGAGAATTGTACAATCAGCCCCAGCATTTT
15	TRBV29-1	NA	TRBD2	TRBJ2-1	CSGGLAGGSYNEQFF	TGCAGCGGGGGACTAGCGGGAGGCAGCTACAATGAGCAGTTCTTC
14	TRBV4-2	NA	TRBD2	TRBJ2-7	CASSQEREGQEQYF	TGTGCCAGCAGCCAAGAGCGGGAGGGCCAGGAGCAGTACTTC
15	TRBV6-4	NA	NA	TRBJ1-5	CASRQHFGGNQPQHF	TGTGCCAGCAGGCAACACTTCGGAGGCAATCAGCCCCAGCATTTT
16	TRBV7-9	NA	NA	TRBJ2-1	CASSNLGGEVNNEQFF	TGTGCCAGCAGCAATCTCGGGGGTGAGGTCAACAATGAGCAGTTCTTC
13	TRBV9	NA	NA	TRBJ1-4	CASSQGLNEKLFF	TGTGCCAGTTCACAGGGCCTGAATGAAAAACTGTTTTTT
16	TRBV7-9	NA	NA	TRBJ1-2	CASSPSSGLDNYGYTF	TGTGCCAGCAGCCCTAGCTCGGGTTTAGATAACTATGGCTACACCTTC
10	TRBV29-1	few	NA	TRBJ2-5	CSVDSGSWYF	TGCAGCGTTGATTCAGGGTCCTGGTACTTC
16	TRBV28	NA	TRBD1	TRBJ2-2	CASSRMTGVGTGELFF	TGTGCCAGCAGCCGGATGACAGGGGTGGGAACCGGGGAGCTGTTTTTT